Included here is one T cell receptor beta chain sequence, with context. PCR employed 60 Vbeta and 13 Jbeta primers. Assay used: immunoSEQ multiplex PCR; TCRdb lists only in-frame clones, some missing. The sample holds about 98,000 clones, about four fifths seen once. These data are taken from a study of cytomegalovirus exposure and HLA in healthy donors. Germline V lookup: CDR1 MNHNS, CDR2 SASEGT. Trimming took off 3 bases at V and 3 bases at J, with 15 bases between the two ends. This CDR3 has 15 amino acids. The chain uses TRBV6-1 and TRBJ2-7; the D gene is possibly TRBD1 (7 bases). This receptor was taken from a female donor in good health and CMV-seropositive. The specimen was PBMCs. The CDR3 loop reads CASSEGGGGFYEQYF. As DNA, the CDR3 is TGTGCCAGCAGTGAGGGTGGAGGGGGCTTCTACGAGCAGTACTTC.